These T cell receptor beta chains were read from a single sample in a study of spatial heterogeneity in lung cancer. TCRdb called the 5' RACE reads again in MiXCR, with one record for every CDR3 protein. In the table there are tens of thousands of distinct CDR3 sequences, about 7.9% of which are singletons. The specimen comprised PBMCs, sampled at follow-up. These receptors were taken from a male donor with early-stage non-small cell lung cancer. Each CDR3 is given with its conserved first and last residue. Each record gives: V gene, D gene, J gene, clone size, CDR3 protein, CDR3 DNA. The D gene is left open where the match is weak. Not every row has a clone size; where given, it reads once, few, many or a size class.

V gene: TRBV7-9
D gene: TRBD1
J gene: TRBJ2-1
clone size: -
CDR3 protein: CASSGTGGINEQFF
CDR3 DNA: TGTGCCAGCAGCGGTACAGGGGGGATTAATGAGCAGTTCTTC

V gene: TRBV7-9
D gene: TRBD1
J gene: TRBJ1-2
clone size: many
CDR3 protein: CASNTGQGRDGYTF
CDR3 DNA: TGTGCCAGCAATACCGGACAGGGAAGGGATGGCTACACCTTC

V gene: TRBV6-5
D gene: TRBD1
J gene: TRBJ2-5
clone size: few
CDR3 protein: CASSLSDRFQETQYF
CDR3 DNA: TGTGCCAGCAGTTTGTCGGACAGGTTTCAAGAGACCCAGTACTTC

V gene: TRBV5-4
D gene: -
J gene: TRBJ2-7
clone size: medium-sized
CDR3 protein: CASSSEGSYEQYF
CDR3 DNA: TGTGCCAGCAGCTCGGAGGGCAGCTACGAGCAGTACTTC

V gene: TRBV27
D gene: TRBD1
J gene: TRBJ2-1
clone size: many
CDR3 protein: CASSIKPGQMMNEQFF
CDR3 DNA: TGTGCCAGCAGTATTAAACCGGGACAGATGATGAATGAGCAGTTCTTC

V gene: TRBV3-1
D gene: TRBD1
J gene: TRBJ1-1
clone size: many
CDR3 protein: CASWGQGDTEAFF
CDR3 DNA: TGTGCCAGTTGGGGACAGGGGGACACTGAAGCTTTCTTT

V gene: TRBV7-9
D gene: -
J gene: TRBJ2-5
clone size: many
CDR3 protein: CASSLADRQETQYF
CDR3 DNA: TGTGCCAGCAGCTTAGCGGACAGACAAGAGACCCAGTACTTC

V gene: TRBV5-5
D gene: -
J gene: TRBJ2-5
clone size: few
CDR3 protein: CASSILQETQYF
CDR3 DNA: TGTGCCAGCAGCATCTTGCAAGAGACCCAGTACTTC

V gene: TRBV14
D gene: -
J gene: TRBJ2-2
clone size: many
CDR3 protein: CASSQSGAATGELFF
CDR3 DNA: TGTGCCAGCAGTCAATCAGGGGCGGCGACCGGGGAGCTGTTTTTT

V gene: TRBV9
D gene: TRBD1
J gene: TRBJ2-1
clone size: -
CDR3 protein: CASSEGRDSPYNEQFF
CDR3 DNA: TGTGCCAGCAGCGAGGGACGGGACAGCCCCTACAATGAGCAGTTCTTC

V gene: TRBV12-3/TRBV12-4
D gene: -
J gene: TRBJ1-2
clone size: many
CDR3 protein: CASSQLPRPDGYTF
CDR3 DNA: TGTGCCAGCAGCCAACTCCCTCGACCCGATGGCTACACCTTC

V gene: TRBV29-1
D gene: -
J gene: TRBJ1-2
clone size: many
CDR3 protein: CSVEARTTLGYTF
CDR3 DNA: TGCAGCGTTGAAGCCCGAACAACCTTGGGCTACACCTTC

V gene: TRBV12-3/TRBV12-4
D gene: -
J gene: TRBJ2-1
clone size: many
CDR3 protein: CASSFLGGNEQFF
CDR3 DNA: TGTGCCAGCAGTTTCCTAGGGGGCAATGAGCAGTTCTTC

V gene: TRBV3-1
D gene: TRBD2
J gene: TRBJ2-5
clone size: many
CDR3 protein: CASSPGGGAGETMYQETQYF
CDR3 DNA: TGTGCCAGCAGCCCCGGAGGTGGAGCGGGGGAGACCATGTACCAAGAGACCCAGTACTTC

V gene: TRBV10-1
D gene: -
J gene: TRBJ2-3
clone size: many
CDR3 protein: CASSESGAPTDTQYF
CDR3 DNA: TGCGCCAGCAGTGAGTCGGGCGCCCCCACAGATACGCAGTATTTT

V gene: TRBV5-6
D gene: TRBD2
J gene: TRBJ2-7
clone size: many
CDR3 protein: CASSFGTSEVYEQYF
CDR3 DNA: TGTGCCAGCAGCTTCGGGACTAGCGAAGTCTACGAGCAGTACTTC

V gene: TRBV29-1
D gene: -
J gene: TRBJ2-1
clone size: many
CDR3 protein: CSVEGRRSYNEQFF
CDR3 DNA: TGCAGCGTTGAAGGCAGACGCTCCTACAATGAGCAGTTCTTC

V gene: TRBV2
D gene: TRBD2
J gene: TRBJ2-2
clone size: many
CDR3 protein: CASSGGLLLTGELFF
CDR3 DNA: TGTGCCAGCAGTGGGGGACTACTTTTAACCGGGGAGCTGTTTTTT

V gene: TRBV5-1
D gene: -
J gene: TRBJ2-2
clone size: many
CDR3 protein: CASSLASLNTGELFF
CDR3 DNA: TGCGCCAGCAGCTTGGCTAGCCTGAACACCGGGGAGCTGTTTTTT

V gene: TRBV5-4
D gene: -
J gene: TRBJ2-1
clone size: -
CDR3 protein: CASSLAGFYNEQFF
CDR3 DNA: TGTGCCAGCAGCTTGGCAGGGTTTTACAATGAGCAGTTCTTC

V gene: TRBV9
D gene: TRBD2
J gene: TRBJ2-3
clone size: many
CDR3 protein: CASSPGLAGGDTQYF
CDR3 DNA: TGTGCCAGCAGCCCTGGACTAGCGGGGGGGGATACGCAGTATTTT

V gene: TRBV7-9
D gene: TRBD1
J gene: TRBJ1-6
clone size: many
CDR3 protein: CASREGQGGISPLHF
CDR3 DNA: TGTGCCAGCAGGGAAGGACAGGGAGGAATCTCACCCCTCCACTTT

V gene: TRBV29-1
D gene: -
J gene: TRBJ1-2
clone size: many
CDR3 protein: CSVDTAMSYGYTF
CDR3 DNA: TGCAGCGTTGACACAGCCATGAGCTATGGCTACACCTTC

V gene: TRBV27
D gene: -
J gene: TRBJ2-4
clone size: many
CDR3 protein: CASGSPGPRYF
CDR3 DNA: TGTGCCAGCGGATCTCCAGGGCCTAGGTACTTC

V gene: TRBV6-5
D gene: TRBD1
J gene: TRBJ1-1
clone size: -
CDR3 protein: CTSSSPGTGTEAFF
CDR3 DNA: TGTACCAGCAGTTCACCCGGGACAGGGACTGAAGCTTTCTTT

V gene: TRBV13
D gene: TRBD1
J gene: TRBJ2-7
clone size: many
CDR3 protein: CASSYRDSLDRDGYEQYF
CDR3 DNA: TGTGCCAGCAGCTACCGGGACAGCTTAGACAGGGACGGCTACGAGCAGTACTTC

V gene: TRBV7-9
D gene: -
J gene: TRBJ1-5
clone size: many
CDR3 protein: CASSWGGDSNQPQHF
CDR3 DNA: TGTGCCAGCAGCTGGGGGGGAGATAGCAATCAGCCCCAGCATTTT

V gene: TRBV12-3/TRBV12-4
D gene: -
J gene: TRBJ2-3
clone size: many
CDR3 protein: CASSFGGAGDTQYF
CDR3 DNA: TGTGCCAGCAGTTTCGGCGGGGCAGGGGATACGCAGTATTTT

V gene: TRBV5-1
D gene: TRBD2
J gene: TRBJ2-3
clone size: medium-sized
CDR3 protein: CASSLALAGIPSTDTQYF
CDR3 DNA: TGCGCCAGCAGCTTGGCCCTAGCGGGGATCCCTAGCACAGATACGCAGTATTTT

V gene: TRBV5-4
D gene: -
J gene: TRBJ1-2
clone size: many
CDR3 protein: CASSHAPGTNYGYTF
CDR3 DNA: TGTGCCAGCAGCCATGCCCCCGGAACTAACTATGGCTACACCTTC

V gene: TRBV14
D gene: -
J gene: TRBJ2-1
clone size: many
CDR3 protein: CASSRQETYNEQFF
CDR3 DNA: TGTGCCAGCAGCCGACAGGAAACCTACAATGAGCAGTTCTTC

V gene: TRBV7-8
D gene: -
J gene: TRBJ1-1
clone size: many
CDR3 protein: CASSTGTNTEAFF
CDR3 DNA: TGTGCCAGCTCGACCGGGACGAACACTGAAGCTTTCTTT

V gene: TRBV25-1
D gene: -
J gene: TRBJ1-2
clone size: few
CDR3 protein: CASSGHYGYTF
CDR3 DNA: TGTGCCAGCAGTGGACACTATGGCTACACCTTC

V gene: TRBV6-5
D gene: -
J gene: TRBJ2-1
clone size: many
CDR3 protein: CASSSLNSLYNEQFF
CDR3 DNA: TGTGCCAGCAGTTCCCTAAACAGTCTCTACAATGAGCAGTTCTTC

V gene: TRBV7-9
D gene: -
J gene: TRBJ2-1
clone size: many
CDR3 protein: CASSLGRPNEQFF
CDR3 DNA: TGTGCCAGCAGCTTAGGTCGGCCCAATGAGCAGTTCTTC

V gene: TRBV30
D gene: TRBD2
J gene: TRBJ2-1
clone size: many
CDR3 protein: CAWILAGGLNEQFF
CDR3 DNA: TGTGCCTGGATACTAGCGGGGGGTCTCAATGAGCAGTTCTTC

V gene: TRBV9
D gene: TRBD1
J gene: TRBJ1-2
clone size: -
CDR3 protein: CASSPRTGVGGYTF
CDR3 DNA: TGTGCCAGCAGCCCCCGGACAGGCGTAGGAGGCTACACCTTC

V gene: TRBV2
D gene: -
J gene: TRBJ2-3
clone size: many
CDR3 protein: CASSESVTDTQYF
CDR3 DNA: TGTGCCAGCAGTGAAAGCGTCACAGATACGCAGTATTTT

V gene: TRBV5-5
D gene: TRBD1
J gene: TRBJ2-7
clone size: many
CDR3 protein: CASSVSRTGSTYEQYF
CDR3 DNA: TGTGCCAGCAGCGTGTCTAGGACAGGGAGTACCTACGAGCAGTACTTC

V gene: TRBV7-9
D gene: -
J gene: TRBJ2-7
clone size: many
CDR3 protein: CASSLGNIEQYF
CDR3 DNA: TGTGCCAGCAGCTTGGGGAACATCGAGCAGTACTTC

V gene: TRBV6-5
D gene: -
J gene: TRBJ1-2
clone size: many
CDR3 protein: CASVLGDIASGYTF
CDR3 DNA: TGTGCCAGCGTTTTGGGGGATATAGCCTCGGGCTACACCTTC

V gene: TRBV12-3/TRBV12-4
D gene: -
J gene: TRBJ1-4
clone size: many
CDR3 protein: CALGRSHEKLFF
CDR3 DNA: TGTGCCTTGGGACGCAGTCATGAAAAACTGTTTTTT

V gene: TRBV20-1
D gene: -
J gene: TRBJ2-5
clone size: -
CDR3 protein: CSARDSVIETQYF
CDR3 DNA: TGCAGTGCTAGAGATTCCGTTATAGAGACCCAGTACTTC

V gene: TRBV2
D gene: TRBD1
J gene: TRBJ1-6
clone size: many
CDR3 protein: CASIGTGLSPLHF
CDR3 DNA: TGTGCCAGCATCGGGACAGGGCTGTCACCCCTCCACTTT

V gene: TRBV7-3
D gene: -
J gene: TRBJ1-1
clone size: many
CDR3 protein: CASSPGPLLFSNTEAFF
CDR3 DNA: TGTGCCAGCAGCCCCGGACCCCTGCTGTTTTCGAACACTGAAGCTTTCTTT

V gene: TRBV2
D gene: -
J gene: TRBJ2-1
clone size: many
CDR3 protein: CASSTGPNEQFF
CDR3 DNA: TGTGCCAGCAGCACAGGGCCCAATGAGCAGTTCTTC

V gene: TRBV2
D gene: -
J gene: TRBJ2-7
clone size: many
CDR3 protein: CTSSEVSYEQYF
CDR3 DNA: TGTACCAGCAGTGAAGTGAGCTACGAGCAGTACTTC

V gene: TRBV5-6
D gene: -
J gene: TRBJ2-1
clone size: -
CDR3 protein: CASSTDYYNEQFF
CDR3 DNA: TGTGCCAGCAGCACCGACTACTACAATGAGCAGTTCTTC

V gene: TRBV4-2
D gene: -
J gene: TRBJ1-4
clone size: many
CDR3 protein: CASSLKEGDEKLFF
CDR3 DNA: TGTGCCAGCAGCTTGAAGGAGGGGGATGAAAAACTGTTTTTT

V gene: TRBV11-2
D gene: TRBD2
J gene: TRBJ2-1
clone size: many
CDR3 protein: CASSSGWRGVNEQFF
CDR3 DNA: TGTGCCAGCAGTTCCGGGTGGCGGGGGGTGAATGAGCAGTTCTTC

V gene: TRBV10-3
D gene: -
J gene: TRBJ2-3
clone size: many
CDR3 protein: CAISGSLPVPDTQYF
CDR3 DNA: TGTGCCATCAGTGGTAGCTTACCGGTGCCGGATACGCAGTATTTT

V gene: TRBV7-6
D gene: -
J gene: TRBJ2-2
clone size: many
CDR3 protein: CASSFIAGTGELFF
CDR3 DNA: TGTGCCAGCAGCTTCATCGCGGGGACCGGGGAGCTGTTTTTT